Here is one T cell receptor beta chain with its context. The method was immunoSEQ multiplex PCR; TCRdb's version includes in-frame clones alone and lacks a portion of them. The sample shows roughly 70,000 clones, around 92% of them seen only once. These data are taken from a study of T cells after somatic rescue of genetic block. The CDR3 contains 15 residues. V gave up 4 bases and J gave up 3 bases, with 16 bases separating them. Germline-derived CDR1 and CDR2 are SGHNT and YYREEE (reference sequence). The source of this sequence is a middle-aged man. Sequenced input: peripheral blood mononuclear cells (PBMCs). The chain is built from TRBV5-4 and TRBJ1-2, with D possibly being TRBD1 (5 bases). The CDR3, as DNA: TGTGCCAGCAGCCCTGGTGAACCGGGACACTATGGCTACACCTTC. Its translation is CASSPGEPGHYGYTF.